These 15 T cell receptor beta chains came from one sample sequenced in a study of blood T cell repertoires in COVID-19. The assay was immunoSEQ multiplex PCR, and TCRdb's table has in-frame clones only and misses some. Here the sample spans about 99,000 clones, 80% to 90% being singletons. Sequences were obtained from peripheral blood. The receptors were gathered from a man over 45 with acute or convalescent COVID-19.

The CDR3 reads CASSRTSGSGTDTQYF. Written as DNA, the CDR3 is TGTGCCAGCAGCCGTACTAGCGGGAGCGGGACAGATACGCAGTATTTT. The chain uses TRBV4-2 and TRBJ2-3, with TRBD2 matching over 11 bases. Germline-derived CDR1 and CDR2 are LGHNA and YNFKEQ. V lost 4 bases and J lost 3; bases outside the gene matches: 6. The CDR3 runs 16 residues.

CDR3 amino acids: CAISGQGAGEQYF. The CDR3 nucleotides read TGTGCCATCAGTGGACAGGGGGCGGGCGAGCAGTACTTC. This chain uses TRBV10-3 with TRBJ2-7, with 10 bases identical to TRBD1. Germline V gene sequence: CDR1 ENHRY, CDR2 SYGVKD. Trimming took 4 bases from V and 6 from J; bases not matched to a gene: 3. This CDR3 has 13 amino acids.

Comment on this clone: The same CDR3 can be traced to other DNA sequences in this sample. The V gene is TRBV7-9, the J gene TRBJ2-5; D is uncertain. V was clipped by 1 base and J by 5 bases, with 5 bases between them. CDR1 and CDR2 from the germline V gene are SEHNR and FQNEAQ (reference sequence). The CDR3 totals 12 residues. The CDR3 sequence: CASSLGVETQYF. The CDR3 bases are TGTGCCAGCAGCTTAGGAGTTGAGACCCAGTACTTC.

The V gene is TRBV3-1 (or the pseudogene TRBV3-2), the J gene TRBJ2-1, with TRBD2 matching 10 bases. The trim removed 4 bases at V and 5 bases at J, leaving 2 bases unmatched. Germline-derived CDR1 and CDR2 are LGHDT and YNNKEL (reference sequence). The CDR3 sequence is 14 residues long. The CDR3: CASSRTSGHNEQFF. For the CDR3, the DNA is TGTGCCAGCAGCCGGACTAGCGGCCACAATGAGCAGTTCTTC.

The chain joins TRBV5-1 to TRBJ2-7; weak D call: TRBD2 (6 bases). From germline, CDR1 is SGHRS and CDR2 YFSETQ. CDR3 length equals 15 residues. V lost 3 bases, J lost 1 base, and 14 bases lay in between. Here the CDR3 reads CASSSLTRSSYEQYF. The CDR3 bases are TGCGCCAGCAGCTCCCTGACTAGGAGTTCCTACGAGCAGTACTTC.

V usage is TRBV7-2 and J usage is TRBJ1-6, with D possibly being TRBD1 (5 bases). The germline CDR1 and CDR2 sequences are SGHTA and FQGNSA. V was shortened by 5 bases and J by 10 bases, with 15 bases between the two germline ends. The CDR3 is 14 amino acids. The CDR3 reads CASSPPGGGSPLHF. CDR3 in DNA: TGTGCCAGCAGCCCCCCTGGGGGAGGCTCACCCCTCCACTTT.

V gene TRBV6-5 combines with J gene TRBJ1-6; a possible D gene is TRBD1 (5 bases). Germline loops: CDR1 MNHEY, CDR2 SVGAGI. Trimming took off 0 bases at V and 7 bases at J, with 13 bases between the two ends. CDR3 length equals 16 residues. This CDR3 reads CASSYSQGGANSPLHF. In DNA, the CDR3 is TGTGCCAGCAGTTACTCCCAGGGAGGTGCGAATTCACCCCTCCACTTT.

The table lists this clone with many counts. V and J are TRBV7-9 and TRBJ1-5, with D possibly TRBD1 on 6 matching bases. CDR1 and CDR2 (germline): SEHNR, FQNEAQ (reference sequence). The CDR3 sequence is 14 residues long. The V gene lost 6 bases and the J gene lost 3 bases, with 12 bases spanning the gap. The CDR3 region has the DNA TGTGCCAGCAGTCTAGGACAGCCCAATCAGCCCCAGCATTTT. Amino acid sequence: CASSLGQPNQPQHF.

The V gene is TRBV9, the J gene TRBJ2-7; possibly TRBD1 for D (5 bases). This CDR3 comprises 14 residues. V lost 0 bases to trimming and J lost 2 bases, with 9 bases between them. The germline CDR1 and CDR2 sequences are SGDLS and YYNGEE. For the CDR3, the DNA is TGTGCCAGCAGCGTAGACTTAGGGGCCTACGAGCAGTACTTC. As protein: CASSVDLGAYEQYF.

The CDR3 region has the DNA TGTGCCAGCACCCCACAGAAGGGGGCTAATCAGCCCCAGCATTTT. Encoded protein: CASTPQKGANQPQHF. The chain links TRBV28 to TRBJ1-5, with 7 bases that match TRBD1. V lost 7 bases, J lost 4 bases, and 10 bases stayed unmatched. Germline CDR1 reads MDHEN; CDR2 reads SYDVKM. CDR3 size: 15 residues.

The gene calls are TRBV6-1 and TRBJ1-3; the D is unclear. There are 15 residues in the CDR3. Deletions cut 1 base from V and 3 bases from J, with 10 bases between. Germline V gene data show CDR1 as MNHNS and CDR2 as SASEGT. The CDR3: CASSEVDNYGNTIYF. The CDR3, as DNA: TGTGCCAGCAGTGAAGTTGATAACTATGGAAACACCATATATTTT.

The V call is TRBV30, the J call TRBJ2-2; 10 nucleotides agree with TRBD1. V shed 3 bases and J 5 bases; nucleotides not matched to a gene: 3. The CDR3 contains 14 residues. Germline V gene sequence: CDR1 GTSNPN, CDR2 SVGIG (reference sequence). In DNA form, the CDR3 reads TGTGCCTGGAGGGGACAGGGGAGAACCGGGGAGCTGTTTTTT. Amino acid sequence: CAWRGQGRTGELFF.

The chain joins TRBV6-6 to TRBJ1-5, with D unresolved. CDR1 MNHNY and CDR2 SVGAGI come from the germline V gene (reference sequence). Trimming pared 5 bases from V and 2 bases from J, leaving 10 bases between. The CDR3 length is 14 residues. CDR3 loop: CASSLNSGNQPQHF. Written as DNA, the CDR3 is TGTGCCAGCAGTCTGAACAGTGGCAATCAGCCCCAGCATTTT.

This chain uses TRBV15 with TRBJ2-1; 10 bases map to TRBD2. Unmatched junction bases numbered 5, after V lost 1 base and J lost 2 bases. Germline values: CDR1 LNHNV, CDR2 YYDKDF (reference sequence). CDR3 length equals 17 residues. The CDR3 protein is CATSRVRTSGTYNEQFF. CDR3 coding DNA: TGTGCCACCAGCAGAGTGCGTACTAGCGGGACCTACAATGAGCAGTTCTTC. Full variable domain (missing parts from reference TRBV15 and TRBJ2-1): DAMVIQNPRYQVTQFGKPVTLSCSQTLNHNVMYWYQQKSSQAPKLLFHYYDKDFNNEADTPDNFQSRRPNTSFCFLDIRSPGLGDTAMYLCATSRVRTSGTYNEQFFGPGTRLTVL.

This chain joins TRBV9 and TRBJ2-1; the match to TRBD2 covers 7 bases. Germline CDR1 is SGDLS and CDR2 is YYNGEE. This CDR3 comprises 15 residues. The V gene end was trimmed by 0 bases and the J gene end by 7 bases; junction bases not matched to a gene: 7. The CDR3 region has the DNA TGTGCCAGCAGCGTAGCTGCGGGAGACCGGAATGAGCAGTTCTTC. This translates into CASSVAAGDRNEQFF.